The clone carrying this TCR beta chain occurred a few times. Antigen specificity is unknown. This sample is part of a study of T-cell memory formation after mild COVID-19. Study in general: Most TCR clusters belonged to a single donor.

TCRdb analysed the 5' RACE reads with MiXCR anew, one entry per CDR3 protein. This table has around 150,000 distinct CDR3 sequences, around 10% appearing once. Study-level findings and limits: Whether day 37 second-wave clones are SARS-CoV-2-specific was not confirmed. Day 15 to 85 contractors were CD4/CD8 balanced; later expanders leaned CD4+.

The CDR3 runs to 14 residues. V was pared by 5 bases and J by 6 bases, with 3 bases of the junction left unmatched. Germline assignment: CDR1 SGHVS and CDR2 FNYEAQ. The clonotype was recovered from a man aged 18 to 29 who had mild COVID-19 (a few samples of this study predate the infection). Cell type and time point are not known. This chain links TRBV7-6 with TRBJ2-3, with 12 bases fitting TRBD2. Sequenced sample: PBMCs or a T cell subset sorted from them (not recorded which). In DNA, the CDR3 is TGTGCCAGCAGCCGCGGGACTAGCGGGGATACGCAGTATTTT. Its protein is CASSRGTSGDTQYF. The entire variable domain, with the rest obtained from reference TRBV7-6 and TRBJ2-3, is as follows: GAGVSQSPRYKVTKRGQDVALRCDPISGHVSLYWYRQALGQGPEFLTYFNYEAQQDKSGLPNDRFSAERPEGSISTLTIQRTEQRDSAMYRCASSRGTSGDTQYFGPGTRLTVL.